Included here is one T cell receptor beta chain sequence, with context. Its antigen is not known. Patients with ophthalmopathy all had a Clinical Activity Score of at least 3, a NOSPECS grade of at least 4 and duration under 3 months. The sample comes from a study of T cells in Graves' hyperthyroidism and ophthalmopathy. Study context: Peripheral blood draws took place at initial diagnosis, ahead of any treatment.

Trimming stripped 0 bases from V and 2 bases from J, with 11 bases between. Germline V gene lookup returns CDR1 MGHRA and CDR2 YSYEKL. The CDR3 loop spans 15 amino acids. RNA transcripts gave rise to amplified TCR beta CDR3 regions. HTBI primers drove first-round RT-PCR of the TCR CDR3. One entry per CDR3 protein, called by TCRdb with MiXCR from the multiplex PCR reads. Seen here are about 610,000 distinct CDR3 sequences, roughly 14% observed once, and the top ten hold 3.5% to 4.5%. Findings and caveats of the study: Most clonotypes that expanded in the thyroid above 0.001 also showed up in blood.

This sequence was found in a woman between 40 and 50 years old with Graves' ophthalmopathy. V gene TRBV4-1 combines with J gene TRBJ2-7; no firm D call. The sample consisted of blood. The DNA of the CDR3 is TGCGCCAGCAGCCAAGATCCAAGGGCTACCTACGAGCAGTACTTC. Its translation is CASSQDPRATYEQYF.